The count of the clone carrying this T cell receptor (beta chain) is one. These data originate in a study of blood T cell repertoires in COVID-19. Original processing methods: Quantification of nucleated cells was approximated via reference gene primer amplification. Sequencing was performed with immunoSEQ multiplex PCR; in TCRdb, only in-frame clones are kept and a portion is missing. V, J and clone size reflect that table, while D and trimming were determined from the DNA. Of about 270,000 clones listed, approximately 86% are singletons. This CDR3 spans 13 amino acids. The V gene lost 3 bases and the J gene lost 4 bases, with 9 bases spanning the gap. Germline V gene sequence: CDR1 SEHNR, CDR2 FQNEAQ (reference sequence). Followed longitudinally, the Seattle patients had been enrolled during active infection.

The sample taken for sequencing was peripheral blood. This chain connects TRBV7-9 to TRBJ1-2; D gene unclear. This receptor was identified in a woman in her 70s with COVID-19, enrolled during active disease. CDR3 DNA: TGTGCCAGCAGCTTGTCAACAGCCTATGGCTACACCTTC. This sequence encodes CASSLSTAYGYTF.